This T cell receptor (beta chain) was found in a study of T cell responses to AZD1222 COVID-19 vaccine (dated by TCRdb to the early 2020s). For context, the study as a whole: A total of 240 or so trial participants underwent TCR sequencing, of whom about 200 had received two doses of AZD1222 and roughly 26 had received two doses of the MenACWY control vaccine. Trial participants were enrolled into age subgroups of 18-55, 56-69 and 70-plus years, which contained about 150, 28 and 57 TCR-sequenced participants, respectively. On the study overall, not on this receptor specifically: Reportedly, close to half of the unique spike-specific TCRs recognized epitopes lying outside the regions that are mutated in the B.1.351 and B.1.1.7 variants. Because no day 14 peak-response samples were available, the repertoires could be characterized only after the peak T cell response. In the small 56-69-year group, the increase in depth fell short of significance, most likely because of low power. Conclusions about previously exposed vaccinees are limited because only five or six AZD1222 recipients were SARS-CoV-2 seropositive at baseline. Participants were mostly white British and included more females than males, and it was suggested by the authors that clonal diversity may have been underestimated. Vaccine-associated CD4 TCRs spanned the whole spike protein, with dominant responses in regions 160-218 and 743-854. After two AZD1222 doses, spike-specific TCR breadth and depth were significantly higher than at day 0 and than in MenACWY recipients.

In light of the paper, this sample's time point label describes: baseline before first vaccination. The treatment or condition label corresponds to: meningococcal conjugate vaccine given as trial control. Samples from vaccinated people were obtained from the UK trials COV001 and COV002, which included a single-blind randomized controlled phase 2/3 trial of AZD1222 (ChAdOx1 nCoV-19) in healthy adults. Trial participant PBMC samples were collected at day 0 and day 28 after the second dose for TCRbeta chain sequencing. The CDR3 regions of human TCRbeta chains were subjected to immunosequencing. On the authors' methods: TCRs in the repertoires were compared against a reference library of SARS-CoV-2-specific TCRs that had been generated with the MIRA antigen-specificity platform. Breadth was defined as the fraction of unique TCRs that were SARS-CoV-2-associated, and depth was defined as the fraction of total T cells that were SARS-CoV-2-associated. Using the MIRA data, each spike-specific TCR was mapped to the spike region that the TCR reacts to and placed in a CD4 or CD8 class. Log10-transformed breadth and depth values were compared by one-way ANOVA with Sidak's multiple comparisons tests. TCRdb mirrors the immuneACCESS table, restricted to in-frame sequences. Some clones are absent from its copies; in checked studies, under half trace to an unresolved V gene, and the reason for the others is unknown. That table is the source of V, J and clone size, and D and trimming were worked out from the DNA. The sample data list 130,000 to 150,000 clones, and around four fifths of these were observed just once. In total, the top ten clones hold roughly 4% of the sample.

A word on this clone: What this receptor recognizes is not known. No quality values exist for individual bases; no much larger clone is one base distant.

Compared with germline, V lacks 5 bases and J lacks 0 bases; bases without a gene match: 1. The CDR3 sequence holds 15 residues, the cysteine and phenylalanine included. The read is trimmed to its CDR3 DNA, 45 bases read in frame from base 1. The germline V gene encodes CDR1 LNHDA and CDR2 SQIVND (reference sequence). Sequences were derived from peripheral blood, sampled on day 0 of MenACWY control vaccination. The sequence was obtained from an adult in good health. The chain is made from TRBV19 and TRBJ2-1, with 10 bases aligning to TRBD2. The nucleotide sequence reads as follows: TGTGCCAGTAGTGCTAGCGGGAGCTCCTACAATGAGCAGTTCTTC. Translation gives CASSASGSSYNEQFF. Supplemented by the reference TRBV19 and TRBJ2-1 proteins around the CDR3, the complete variable domain is DGGITQSPKYLFRKEGQNVTLSCEQNLNHDAMYWYRQDPGQGLRLIYYSQIVNDFQKGDIAEGYSVSREKKESFPLTVTSAQKNPTAFYLCASSASGSSYNEQFFGPGTRLTVL.